One T cell receptor beta chain is described in this entry. No antigen is known for it. CDR3 length: 14 amino acids. The V end lost 7 bases, the J end lost 5 bases, and 14 bases lay between the germline ends. Looked up from germline, CDR1 is MNHEY and CDR2 is SMNVEV (reference sequence). This specimen comes from a study of T cells in localized non-small cell lung cancer. The data were produced by immunoSEQ multiplex PCR, yet TCRdb's version contains in-frame clones alone and is incomplete. Of about 33,000 clones listed, 80% are singletons. Whole-study results and caveats: One tumor region alone was sequenced, and heterogeneity therefore remains possible. Adjacent lung had a median around 50 of the 100 largest tumor clones. Highest T cell clonality was seen in uninvolved adjacent lung, surpassing that measured in tumor. Higher blood T cell density tracked longer overall survival.

The chain uses TRBV27 and TRBJ2-2; D is perhaps TRBD1 or TRBD2 (6 bases each). The sequence was obtained from a male donor older than 55 with stage III squamous cell lung carcinoma. Sequencing used peripheral blood, obtained before any cancer treatment. CDR3 sequence reads: CASTPGAWTGELFF. The CDR3 coding sequence is TGTGCCAGCACTCCGGGGGCTTGGACCGGGGAGCTGTTTTTT.